This T cell receptor beta chain was recovered during a study of human thymus T cells. Notes on the study in general: Gene usage for V and J segments appeared biased in thymic and blood repertoires.

Method: immunoSEQ multiplex PCR; TCRdb's copy keeps in-frame clones and lacks some. In the table there are 46,000 or so clones, over 90% of which are singletons. Germline lookup yields CDR1 MDHEN and CDR2 SYDVKM. The V and J ends lost 6 bases and 2 bases, in that order; junction bases with no gene match: 8. This CDR3 spans 15 amino acids. A remark on this clone: The antigen is undetermined.

The chain couples TRBV28 to TRBJ2-3; 7 positions match TRBD2. The sample consisted of blood. This TCR was sampled from a girl in the first two years of life with a congenital heart defect but otherwise immunologically healthy. Here the CDR3 DNA reads TGTGCCAGCAGGGGTGTAGCGGGCACCACAGATACGCAGTATTTT. Translation: CASRGVAGTTDTQYF.